This is a list of T cell receptor beta chains from one sample in a study of cytomegalovirus exposure and HLA in healthy donors. The repertoire was sequenced with immunoSEQ multiplex PCR; TCRdb's copy has only in-frame clones and lacks some. This table holds 100,000 to 150,000 clones, approximately 60% found once. What was sequenced was PBMCs. All receptors come from a woman in her thirties or forties in good health and CMV-seronegative. CDR3s include the opening cysteine and the closing phenylalanine or tryptophan.

V gene: TRBV5-6; J gene: TRBJ1-1; CDR3 protein: CASSRTGVFTEAFF
V gene: TRBV6-1; J gene: TRBJ2-2; CDR3 protein: CASRGRPTGELFF
V gene: TRBV7-2; J gene: TRBJ1-4; CDR3 protein: CASSRQTPTNEKLFF
V gene: TRBV18; J gene: TRBJ1-1; CDR3 protein: CASSPTGLNTEAFF
V gene: TRBV6-1; J gene: TRBJ1-1; CDR3 protein: CACCLGNTEAFF
V gene: TRBV30; J gene: TRBJ2-5; CDR3 protein: CAWSTVRHWTQYF
V gene: TRBV19; J gene: TRBJ1-2; CDR3 protein: CASSIGNRGYTF
V gene: TRBV15; J gene: TRBJ2-3; CDR3 protein: CATSRDRRGGADTQYF
V gene: TRBV6-5; J gene: TRBJ1-6; CDR3 protein: CASSYQNTNSPLHF
V gene: TRBV2; J gene: TRBJ2-4; CDR3 protein: CASSETGLAKNIQYF
V gene: TRBV13; J gene: TRBJ2-7; CDR3 protein: CASSYSGGARIYEQYF
V gene: TRBV9; J gene: TRBJ2-5; CDR3 protein: CASSVGASGGMYQETQYF
V gene: TRBV25-1; J gene: TRBJ1-2; CDR3 protein: CASSEQGMGNYGYTF
V gene: TRBV7-9; J gene: TRBJ1-2; CDR3 protein: CASTLGRAGLYGYTF
V gene: TRBV13; J gene: TRBJ1-2; CDR3 protein: CASSLDTKYGYTF
V gene: TRBV30; J gene: TRBJ1-3; CDR3 protein: CAWSPEGNTIYF
V gene: TRBV4-2; J gene: TRBJ1-2; CDR3 protein: CASSPRGRGDIYGYTF
V gene: TRBV5-6; J gene: TRBJ1-2; CDR3 protein: CASSFRQATNYGYTF
V gene: TRBV14; J gene: TRBJ2-7; CDR3 protein: CASSHNRWSGAGSSYEQYF
V gene: TRBV4-2; J gene: TRBJ2-2; CDR3 protein: CASSQALGEDSHTGELFF
V gene: TRBV15; J gene: TRBJ2-2; CDR3 protein: CATSSQAGELFF
V gene: TRBV9; J gene: TRBJ2-2; CDR3 protein: CASSVGLAGGVPGELFF
V gene: TRBV5-1; J gene: TRBJ2-7; CDR3 protein: CASSQGGGGSYEQYF
V gene: TRBV6-1; J gene: TRBJ1-1; CDR3 protein: CASSEASDTEAFF
V gene: TRBV5-1; J gene: TRBJ1-1; CDR3 protein: CASSSGGRGTEAFF
V gene: TRBV27; J gene: TRBJ1-6; CDR3 protein: CASSQGSSYNSPLHF
V gene: TRBV2; J gene: TRBJ1-2; CDR3 protein: CASSDRVTNYGYTF
V gene: TRBV5-1; J gene: TRBJ1-1; CDR3 protein: CASSFGGNTEAFF
V gene: TRBV7-3; J gene: TRBJ2-2; CDR3 protein: CASSLKAGGELFF
V gene: TRBV1; J gene: TRBJ2-7; CDR3 protein: CTSSQDPPQGITYEQYF
V gene: TRBV7-2; J gene: TRBJ1-5; CDR3 protein: CASSPTGQNNQPQHF
V gene: TRBV27; J gene: TRBJ2-7; CDR3 protein: CASSSIRVGSYEQYF
V gene: TRBV6-1; J gene: TRBJ1-5; CDR3 protein: CASSPGINQPQHF
V gene: TRBV4-3; J gene: TRBJ1-2; CDR3 protein: CASSQVGTAQANYGYTF